These 30 T cell receptor beta chains came from one sample sequenced in a study of cytomegalovirus exposure and HLA in healthy donors. It was with 60 Vbeta and 13 Jbeta primers that the PCR ran. TCRdb's table, derived via immunoSEQ multiplex PCR, lists solely in-frame clones and lacks some. The sample lists roughly 190,000 clones; roughly four fifths were seen once. Sample: PBMCs. The receptors shown here come from a woman younger than 35 in good health and CMV-seronegative.

The chain links TRBV27 to TRBJ2-5; D is possibly TRBD2 (5 bases). Germline CDR1 and CDR2: MNHEY and SMNVEV (reference sequence). The CDR3 extends over 11 amino acids. Trimming pared 6 bases from V and 4 bases from J, leaving 6 bases between. CDR3 DNA sequence: TGTGCCAGCAGGGGGAGAGAGACCCAGTACTTC. Amino acid sequence: CASRGRETQYF.

The chain carries TRBV25-1 and TRBJ2-7; 8 bases map to TRBD2. Germline CDR1 and CDR2: MGHDK and SYGVNS. V lost 4 bases to trimming and J lost 0 bases; unmatched junction nucleotides: 2. The CDR3 spans 14 residues. The CDR3 is CASSAGGVSYEQYF. The CDR3 DNA sequence: TGTGCCAGCAGTGCGGGAGGGGTCTCCTACGAGCAGTACTTC.

This clone was observed a few times. The chain carries TRBV29-1 and TRBJ2-7; 9 bases map to TRBD1. The CDR3 runs to 13 residues. Trimming removed 5 bases from V and 2 bases from J; junction bases left unmatched: 4. CDR1 is SQVTM, CDR2 ANQGSEA, per germline. The CDR3 nucleotides read TGCAGCGTTCCGGGACAGGGACCCTACGAGCAGTACTTC. Residues: CSVPGQGPYEQYF.

The V gene is TRBV19, the J gene TRBJ2-3; 10 bases are a match to TRBD2. The CDR3 length is 16 residues. Germline values: CDR1 LNHDA, CDR2 SQIVND (reference sequence). With V trimmed by 3 bases and J by 3 bases, 6 bases remained unmatched. The CDR3 DNA sequence: TGTGCCAGTAGTATTGATAGCGGGGGGTTGACAGATACGCAGTATTTT. Protein: CASSIDSGGLTDTQYF.

This clone was found a few times. The chain links TRBV7-9 to TRBJ1-5; D gene ambiguous. Germline loops: CDR1 SEHNR, CDR2 FQNEAQ (reference sequence). CDR3 size: 13 residues. Trimming left V 5 bases short and J 3 bases short, with 8 bases between. CDR3 sequence reads: CASSPENNQPQHF. CDR3 in DNA: TGTGCCAGCAGCCCTGAGAACAATCAGCCCCAGCATTTT.

The rearrangement uses TRBV6-6 and TRBJ1-4, with TRBD1 matching 7 bases. Unmatched junction bases numbered 7, after V lost 6 bases and J lost 6 bases. Germline assignment: CDR1 MNHNY and CDR2 SVGAGI (reference sequence). CDR3 length: 14 residues. The CDR3 DNA is TGTGCCAGCAGGGCCGGGACAGCTGATGAAAAACTGTTTTTT. Translating it yields CASRAGTADEKLFF.

The chain combines TRBV6-5 with TRBJ2-7; TRBD2 is a possible D gene (6 bases). Per the germline V gene, CDR1 is MNHEY and CDR2 is SVGAGI. Trimming stripped 0 bases from V and 2 bases from J, with 14 bases between. The CDR3 runs to 16 residues. This chain's CDR3 is CASSYSIGGEAYEQYF. CDR3 DNA: TGTGCCAGCAGTTACTCGATCGGAGGGGAGGCCTACGAGCAGTACTTC.

The rearrangement joins TRBV9 to TRBJ2-1; maybe TRBD2 (6 bases). Germline CDR1 SGDLS, CDR2 YYNGEE. The CDR3 sequence is 15 residues long. Trimming cost V 0 bases and J 3 bases, with 10 bases left between them. CDR3 nucleotides: TGTGCCAGCAGCGTAGTAGGCGGGGACTACAATGAGCAGTTCTTC. Translated: CASSVVGGDYNEQFF.

The V gene is TRBV30, the J gene TRBJ2-7; 11 nucleotides match TRBD1. CDR1 is GTSNPN and CDR2 is SVGIG in the germline V gene (reference sequence). The CDR3 runs to 16 residues. Trimming removed 1 base from V and 2 bases from J; junction bases left unmatched: 7. Here the CDR3 DNA reads TGTGCCTGGAGTGAGGGGACAGGGGGGTCCCCCTACGAGCAGTACTTC. Translated, it gives CAWSEGTGGSPYEQYF.

V usage is TRBV2 and J usage is TRBJ2-7; the match to TRBD1 covers 7 bases. The CDR3 extends over 16 amino acids. Per the germline V gene, CDR1 is SNHLY and CDR2 is FYNNEI. J was trimmed by 2 bases and V by 6 bases; bases with no gene match: 13. In DNA, the CDR3 is TGTGCCAGCAGCGATAGACAGGGCGTCGTGGCCTACGAGCAGTACTTC. Encoded protein: CASSDRQGVVAYEQYF. The whole variable domain, remainder taken from reference TRBV2 and TRBJ2-7, is EPEVTQTPSHQVTQMGQEVILRCVPISNHLYFYWYRQILGQKVEFLVSFYNNEISEKSEIFDDQFSVERPDGSNFTLKIRSTKLEDSAMYFCASSDRQGVVAYEQYFGPGTRLTVT.

The chain has TRBV27 and TRBJ1-3; possibly TRBD1 for D (5 bases). The CDR3 is 12 amino acids. Trimming shortened V by 6 bases and J by 6 bases, and 9 bases separated the two germline ends. Germline V lookup: CDR1 MNHEY, CDR2 SMNVEV (reference sequence). In DNA, the CDR3 is TGTGCCAGCAGGGACACTGAAAACACCATATATTTT. Translation: CASRDTENTIYF.

The chain joins TRBV6-1 to TRBJ1-4, with a possible D match to TRBD1 (5 bases). Germline V gene sequence: CDR1 MNHNS, CDR2 SASEGT. Trimming shortened V by 6 bases and J by 2 bases, and 10 bases separated the two germline ends. The length of the CDR3 is 14 residues. CDR3 region: CASRKGRTNEKLFF. CDR3 coding DNA: TGTGCCAGCAGAAAGGGGAGGACTAATGAAAAACTGTTTTTT.

This clone was detected only once. Other DNA sequences of this sample code for an identical CDR3. CDR3 region: CASSDRTSYNSPLHF. The CDR3 DNA follows: TGCGCCAGCAGCGACAGAACGTCCTATAATTCACCCCTCCACTTT. The chain couples TRBV5-1 to TRBJ1-6; a possible D gene is TRBD1 (5 bases). This CDR3 is 15 amino acids long. CDR1 SGHRS and CDR2 YFSETQ come from the germline V gene. Trimming stripped 4 bases from V and 1 base from J, with 9 bases between.

The rearrangement uses TRBV5-1 and TRBJ2-1; TRBD2 is a possible D gene (5 bases). Trimming removed 0 bases from V and 9 bases from J, with 16 bases in between. The CDR3 sequence is 15 residues long. In germline, CDR1 is SGHRS, CDR2 YFSETQ. The CDR3 loop reads CASSLVFDYFSEQFF. CDR3 DNA sequence: TGCGCCAGCAGCTTGGTCTTCGACTACTTTAGTGAGCAGTTCTTC.

This clone appeared a single time. The V gene is TRBV7-2, the J gene TRBJ2-2; 7 bases match TRBD2. Germline assignment: CDR1 SGHTA and CDR2 FQGNSA. CDR3 length equals 16 residues. Trimming removed 7 bases from V and 5 bases from J; junction bases left unmatched: 13. CDR3 nucleotides: TGTGCCAGCACCCACGACCCAGCGGGATTAACCGGGGAGCTGTTTTTT. This gives the protein CASTHDPAGLTGELFF. Full variable domain (remainder filled in from reference TRBV7-2 and TRBJ2-2): GAGVSQSPSNKVTEKGKDVELRCDPISGHTALYWYRQSLGQGLEFLIYFQGNSAPDKSGLPSDRFSAERTGGSVSTLTIQRTQQEDSAVYLCASTHDPAGLTGELFFGEGSRLTVL.

CDR3: CASSPPGEAKNIQYF. The CDR3 coding sequence is TGTGCCAGCAGTCCCCCCGGGGAAGCCAAAAACATTCAGTACTTC. V and J are TRBV27 and TRBJ2-4; possible D gene TRBD2, 5 bases. The CDR3 has 15 amino acids. V dropped 5 bases and J dropped 0 bases, with 11 bases sitting between them. Germline V lookup: CDR1 MNHEY, CDR2 SMNVEV (reference sequence).

The rearrangement links TRBV30 to TRBJ2-7; maybe TRBD1 (6 bases). The germline V gene encodes CDR1 GTSNPN and CDR2 SVGIG (reference sequence). The germline V and J ends were trimmed by 4 bases and 2 bases, with 9 bases remaining between them. The CDR3 runs to 12 residues. The CDR3 here is CAWNYRAYEQYF. As DNA, the CDR3 is TGTGCCTGGAACTACAGGGCCTACGAGCAGTACTTC.

This chain joins TRBV7-9 and TRBJ2-2, with 7 bases matching TRBD2. Trimming took 6 bases from V and 1 from J; bases not matched to a gene: 5. CDR1 and CDR2 from the germline V gene are SEHNR and FQNEAQ (reference sequence). The CDR3 runs to 15 residues. This CDR3 reads CASRQSGMNTGELFF. The CDR3 nucleotides are TGTGCCAGCAGACAGAGCGGGATGAACACCGGGGAGCTGTTTTTT.

The sample holds a few counts of this clone. J is TRBJ2-1 and V is TRBV6-1, with D perhaps matching TRBD1 (6 bases). V was shortened by 2 bases and J by 5 bases, with 13 bases between the two germline ends. CDR1 and CDR2 (germline): MNHNS, SASEGT. The CDR3 contains 15 residues. As DNA, the CDR3 is TGTGCCAGCAGTGAACTGGGGGCTCTAGACAATGAGCAGTTCTTC. It translates to CASSELGALDNEQFF.

This clone was counted a single time. The rearrangement links TRBV7-6 to TRBJ2-1; D gene uncertain. Trimming stripped 4 bases from V and 4 bases from J, with 8 bases between. This CDR3 spans 13 amino acids. CDR1 is SGHVS, CDR2 FNYEAQ, per germline. CDR3 coding DNA: TGTGCCAGCAGCTACCACAATTACAATGAGCAGTTCTTC. Amino acid sequence: CASSYHNYNEQFF.

This chain uses TRBV19 with TRBJ2-1; tentative D call: TRBD2 (6 bases). The CDR3 totals 13 residues. CDR1 and CDR2 from the germline V gene are LNHDA and SQIVND (reference sequence). Trimming pared 5 bases from V and 8 bases from J, leaving 13 bases between. The CDR3 DNA reads TGTGCCAGTAGTTGGCGGTGGGGGGATGAGCAGTTCTTC. This translates into CASSWRWGDEQFF.

The chain carries TRBV30 and TRBJ1-1; TRBD1 is a possible D gene (5 bases). The CDR3 runs 13 residues. V was trimmed by 6 bases and J by 10 bases, leaving 21 bases between them. Germline CDR1 GTSNPN, CDR2 SVGIG (reference sequence). CDR3 DNA sequence: TGTGCCTGCCAAGAACGACACTCAAGGGGAGCTTTCTTT. Translated: CACQERHSRGAFF.

This chain joins TRBV6-5 and TRBJ2-3; 8 nucleotides line up with TRBD1. CDR1 and CDR2 from the germline V gene are MNHEY and SVGAGI. This CDR3 has 14 residues. The V and J ends lost 4 bases and 9 bases, in that order; junction bases with no gene match: 9. CDR3: CASSSLLQGVTQYF. The CDR3 DNA sequence: TGTGCCAGCAGTTCCCTATTACAGGGGGTAACGCAGTATTTT.

The genes are TRBV7-2 and TRBJ2-5; D call uncertain. This CDR3 is 14 amino acids long. Germline V CDR1 and CDR2: SGHTA, FQGNSA. The ends were cut back, 1 base at V and 2 bases at J, with 8 bases in the middle. The DNA for the CDR3 is TGTGCCAGCAGCTTAGACAGTCTACAAGAGACCCAGTACTTC. This codes for CASSLDSLQETQYF.

The chain carries TRBV7-9 and TRBJ1-2, with TRBD1 as a possible D gene (6 bases). From germline, CDR1 is SEHNR and CDR2 FQNEAQ (reference sequence). CDR3 length: 13 amino acids. V lost 4 bases and J 7 bases, leaving 13 bases between the germline ends. The CDR3 here is CASSSREGVGYTF. The CDR3 bases are TGTGCCAGCAGCTCGAGAGAGGGGGTTGGCTACACCTTC.

CDR3 bases: TGTGCCAGCAGTCACGGACAGGATCGAAATCAGCCCCAGCATTTT. It codes for CASSHGQDRNQPQHF. V gene TRBV27 combines with J gene TRBJ1-5; 7 nucleotides align to TRBD1. With V trimmed by 5 bases and J by 4 bases, 8 bases remained unmatched. The V gene's germline CDR1 is MNHEY and CDR2 SMNVEV (reference sequence). This CDR3 is 15 amino acids long.

This clone was seen just once. The chain combines TRBV27 with TRBJ1-1, with a possible D match to TRBD1 (6 bases). The germline V gene encodes CDR1 MNHEY and CDR2 SMNVEV (reference sequence). The V and J ends lost 2 bases and 3 bases respectively, with 19 bases between them. The CDR3 has 17 amino acids. CDR3 loop: CASSLSRPGAADTEAFF. CDR3 DNA: TGTGCCAGCAGTTTAAGTCGACCAGGGGCAGCGGACACTGAAGCTTTCTTT.

This chain uses TRBV29-1 with TRBJ1-6; 7 bases are shared with TRBD1. CDR3 length: 14 amino acids. V lost 7 bases to trimming and J lost 7 bases; unmatched junction nucleotides: 10. Germline V gene sequence: CDR1 SQVTM, CDR2 ANQGSEA. CDR3 nucleotide sequence: TGCAGCGCCAGGGGGGAGACAGAAAATTCACCCCTCCACTTT. Its protein is CSARGETENSPLHF.

The CDR3 DNA reads as TGTGCCATCGGAGCGGACAGCTCCTACGAGCAGTACTTC. Translated, it gives CAIGADSSYEQYF. The chain combines TRBV10-3 with TRBJ2-7, with D possibly TRBD1 on 6 matching bases. V shed 8 bases and J shed 0 bases, with 11 bases lying between them. This CDR3 region has 13 residues. Germline V lookup: CDR1 ENHRY, CDR2 SYGVKD.

The chain employs TRBV27 and TRBJ2-5; tentatively, D is TRBD1 (6 bases). Germline CDR1 reads MNHEY; CDR2 reads SMNVEV (reference sequence). The V end was cut by 4 bases, the J end by 5 bases, with 14 bases between. This CDR3 is 14 amino acids long. CDR3 loop: CASSSWVQGETQYF. The DNA of the CDR3 is TGTGCCAGCAGTTCGTGGGTACAGGGCGAGACCCAGTACTTC.